The 5 T cell receptor beta chains given below trace back to one sample, sequenced in a study of T cell repertoires in cytomegalovirus infection. No antigens are known for them. One entry per CDR3 protein, called by TCRdb with MiXCR from the reads. The sample shows roughly 920,000 distinct CDR3 sequences, 30% to 40% of them seen only once. The material was cultured CD8+ T cells from PBMCs, obtained from culture after CMV antigen stimulation. Receptors were obtained from a human donor in good health (CMV status not recorded). Some clones in this sample may be carry-over from other donors' samples.

The rearrangement joins TRBV3-1 to TRBJ2-7; TRBD1 might be the D (6 bases). The CDR3 consists of 14 residues. Trimming cost V 3 bases and J 2 bases, with 11 bases left between them. Germline CDR1 LGHDT, CDR2 YNNKEL (reference sequence). The CDR3 loop reads CASSHSGTPYEQYV. The CDR3 bases are TGTGCCAGCAGCCATTCCGGGACACCCTACGAGCAGTACGTC.

The gene calls are TRBV6-1 and TRBJ2-1; D uncertain. Germline values: CDR1 MNHNS, CDR2 SASEGT. This CDR3 has 12 residues. Trimming removed 1 base at V and 10 bases at J, with 8 bases between. CDR3: CASSEGAREQFF. The CDR3 DNA reads as TGTGCCAGCAGTGAAGGGGCCAGGGAGCAGTTCTTC.

In its sample, this clonotype was seen many times. Germline is not matched at one junction end, which may reflect a read error. The chain couples TRBV7-9 to TRBJ1-5; no reliable D call. Germline CDR1 and CDR2: SEHNR and FQNEAQ (reference sequence). This CDR3 has 14 amino acids. CDR3 in DNA: TGTGCCAGCAGTTTAGGGCAGACCAATCAGCCCCAGCATTTT. It encodes CASSLGQTNQPQHF.

This rearrangement joins TRBV6-6 to TRBJ1-4, with 7 positions matching TRBD1. Trimming cost V 1 base and J 8 bases; bases outside gene matches: 4. The CDR3 has 14 amino acids. Germline V gene sequence: CDR1 MNHNY, CDR2 SVGAGI (reference sequence). CDR3 DNA sequence: TGTGCCAGCAGTTACTTTGGGACAGAAGAAAAACTGTTTTTT. Translation gives CASSYFGTEEKLFF.

This clonotype was picked up a small number of times. V and J are TRBV19 and TRBJ1-2; tentatively, D is TRBD1 (5 bases). Trimming left V 5 bases short and J 4 bases short, with 20 bases between. CDR3 length: 16 amino acids. Germline CDR1 reads LNHDA; CDR2 reads SQIVND (reference sequence). CDR3 DNA: TGTGCCAGTAGTCGACCTCCGACGGCAGGGTTCTATGGCTACACCTTC. Translated, it gives CASSRPPTAGFYGYTF.